The next 27 T cell receptor beta chains were all read from a single sample in a study of blood T cell repertoires in COVID-19 (TCRdb year 2020). The library was made by the immunoSEQ multiplex PCR assay. TCRdb retrieved this table from immuneACCESS and kept in-frame rearrangements only. Not all clones are present; in checked studies, unresolved V genes account for under half, and no reason is known for the remainder. The sample includes fewer than 250,000 clones, with 90% observed a single time. Around 0.8% of the sample goes to the ten largest clones. The sample taken for sequencing was PBMCs or T cells enriched from blood (not recorded which). These receptors were taken from a man aged 45-60 years who had been exposed to COVID-19.

This clone came up once. This rearrangement joins TRBV28 to TRBJ1-2, with 9 bases aligning to TRBD1. V trimming: 7 bases; J trimming: 8 bases; junction bases outside the gene matches: 11. CDR3 length: 14 amino acids. Germline V gives CDR1 MDHEN, CDR2 SYDVKM. The CDR3 is CASKPGDREGGYTF. The CDR3 region has the DNA TGTGCCAGCAAGCCCGGGGACAGGGAAGGAGGCTACACCTTC.

This clone was observed a single time. Other DNA sequences within the sample encode an identical CDR3. This rearrangement joins TRBV5-1 to TRBJ2-2, with D hard to call. Germline values: CDR1 SGHRS, CDR2 YFSETQ. Trimming removed 0 bases at V and 1 base at J, with 4 bases between. This CDR3 contains 14 residues. CDR3 loop: CASSLGQNTGELFF. In nucleotides, the CDR3 is TGCGCCAGCAGCTTGGGGCAGAACACCGGGGAGCTGTTTTTT. Drawing the rest from reference TRBV5-1 and TRBJ2-2, the complete variable domain is KAGVTQTPRYLIKTRGQQVTLSCSPISGHRSVSWYQQTPGQGLQFLFEYFSETQRNKGNFPGRFSGRQFSNSRSEMNVSTLELGDSALYLCASSLGQNTGELFFGEGSRLTVL.

The V and J genes are TRBV14 and TRBJ2-2; D not resolved. In germline, CDR1 is SGHDN, CDR2 FVKESK. This CDR3 spans 13 amino acids. V was shortened by 1 base and J by 3 bases, with 3 bases between the two germline ends. In DNA, the CDR3 is TGTGCCAGCAGCCAAGCGTACACCGGGGAGCTGTTTTTT. The encoded protein is CASSQAYTGELFF.

As for this clone: The sample contains more than one DNA sequence encoding this CDR3. The V call is TRBV5-1, the J call TRBJ1-1, with a possible D match to TRBD1 (6 bases). This CDR3 spans 14 amino acids. Trimming took off 0 bases at V and 2 bases at J, with 8 bases between the two ends. Germline lookup yields CDR1 SGHRS and CDR2 YFSETQ. The CDR3, as DNA: TGCGCCAGCAGCTTGGACAGGGCTAACACTGAAGCTTTCTTT. Encoded protein: CASSLDRANTEAFF. Filled out from reference TRBV5-1 and TRBJ1-1, the complete variable domain reads KAGVTQTPRYLIKTRGQQVTLSCSPISGHRSVSWYQQTPGQGLQFLFEYFSETQRNKGNFPGRFSGRQFSNSRSEMNVSTLELGDSALYLCASSLDRANTEAFFGQGTRLTVV.

V usage is TRBV5-8 and J usage is TRBJ1-1; 9 positions agree with TRBD1. V lost 2 bases and J lost 2; bases outside the gene matches: 10. Germline values: CDR1 SGHTS, CDR2 YDEGEE. The CDR3 loop spans 17 amino acids. The CDR3: CASSFARGQGINTEAFF. The CDR3 DNA reads TGTGCCAGCAGCTTTGCGAGGGGACAGGGAATTAACACTGAAGCTTTCTTT.

This sequence joins TRBV7-9 and TRBJ1-6; D ambiguous. Trimming removed 5 bases from V and 0 bases from J, with 11 bases in between. CDR1 is SEHNR and CDR2 is FQNEAQ in the germline V gene (reference sequence). There are 16 residues in the CDR3. As DNA, the CDR3 is TGTGCCAGCAGCCTACCGGGAGGCTCCTATAATTCACCCCTCCACTTT. As protein: CASSLPGGSYNSPLHF.

As concerns this clone: The sample contains more than one DNA sequence encoding this CDR3. The chain employs TRBV5-1 and TRBJ1-3; no clear D. Trimming cost V 5 bases and J 0 bases, with 9 bases left between them. In germline, CDR1 is SGHRS, CDR2 YFSETQ. The CDR3 has 14 residues. The CDR3 sequence is CASSPESSGNTIYF. The CDR3, as DNA: TGCGCCAGCAGTCCCGAGAGCTCTGGAAACACCATATATTTT.

The chain combines TRBV27 with TRBJ1-4; D remains ambiguous. V lost 6 bases and J 0 bases, leaving 8 bases between the germline ends. Germline V gene data show CDR1 as MNHEY and CDR2 as SMNVEV (reference sequence). CDR3 length: 14 residues. CDR3 coding DNA: TGTGCCAGCAGCTCAGTGACAACTAATGAAAAACTGTTTTTT. Its translation is CASSSVTTNEKLFF.

The chain recombines TRBV19 with TRBJ1-1, with D perhaps TRBD1 (6 bases). Per germline, CDR1 LNHDA and CDR2 SQIVND (reference sequence). This CDR3 comprises 14 residues. Trimming shortened V by 6 bases and J by 8 bases, and 19 bases separated the two germline ends. The CDR3 nucleotides read TGTGCCAGTAGCCCTTTGACAGGTTCGAGAGAAGCTTTCTTT. This encodes CASSPLTGSREAFF.

The chain combines TRBV4-2 with TRBJ1-1; D call uncertain. Germline V CDR1 and CDR2: LGHNA, YNFKEQ. The CDR3 is 14 residues long. Trimming left V 4 bases short and J 4 bases short, with 13 bases between. DNA for the CDR3: TGTGCCAGCAGCCGAGGAGGTTGGGGCACTGAAGCTTTCTTT. Translation gives CASSRGGWGTEAFF.

J is TRBJ2-1 and V is TRBV2; 8 bases fit TRBD2. V trimming: 5 bases; J trimming: 14 bases; junction bases outside the gene matches: 8. Germline CDR1 and CDR2: SNHLY and FYNNEI. This CDR3 is 12 amino acids long. Here the CDR3 reads CASSKGLDWEFF. The CDR3 coding sequence is TGTGCCAGCAGTAAGGGACTAGATTGGGAGTTCTTC.

This rearrangement joins TRBV5-1 to TRBJ2-3; D gene ambiguous. V was shortened by 4 bases and J by 0 bases, with 3 bases between the two germline ends. Germline V CDR1 and CDR2: SGHRS, YFSETQ. CDR3 size: 12 residues. The CDR3 loop is CASSRSTDTQYF. CDR3 bases: TGCGCCAGCAGCCGGAGCACAGATACGCAGTATTTT.

The chain combines TRBV5-1 with TRBJ1-2; 8 positions match TRBD1. The germline CDR1 and CDR2 sequences are SGHRS and YFSETQ. V lost 0 bases to trimming and J lost 6 bases; unmatched junction nucleotides: 7. CDR3 length: 15 amino acids. CDR3 amino acids: CASSLEGQVPNGYTF. The CDR3 region has the DNA TGCGCCAGCAGCTTGGAGGGACAGGTGCCTAATGGCTACACCTTC. Variable domain in full (rest from reference TRBV5-1 and TRBJ1-2): KAGVTQTPRYLIKTRGQQVTLSCSPISGHRSVSWYQQTPGQGLQFLFEYFSETQRNKGNFPGRFSGRQFSNSRSEMNVSTLELGDSALYLCASSLEGQVPNGYTFGSGTRLTVV.

The chain couples TRBV2 to TRBJ2-7, with D perhaps matching TRBD2 (6 bases). The CDR3 consists of 14 residues. With 7 bases removed from V and 1 base from J, the gap between germline ends came to 14 bases. Germline V gene data show CDR1 as SNHLY and CDR2 as FYNNEI. The CDR3 reads CASNRREVSYEQYV. The CDR3 DNA is TGTGCCAGCAATCGCAGGGAGGTATCCTACGAGCAGTACGTC.

The chain uses TRBV5-1 and TRBJ2-1, with 10 bases fitting TRBD2. The CDR3 covers 16 residues. Germline values: CDR1 SGHRS, CDR2 YFSETQ. The V segment lost 1 base and the J segment 8 bases; nucleotides outside the gene matches: 9. CDR3 nucleotides: TGCGCCAGCAGCTTGATAAGCGGGAGGGCCTTAGATGAGCAGTTCTTC. This sequence encodes CASSLISGRALDEQFF. The whole variable domain, remainder taken from reference TRBV5-1 and TRBJ2-1, is KAGVTQTPRYLIKTRGQQVTLSCSPISGHRSVSWYQQTPGQGLQFLFEYFSETQRNKGNFPGRFSGRQFSNSRSEMNVSTLELGDSALYLCASSLISGRALDEQFFGPGTRLTVL.

This rearrangement joins TRBV2 to TRBJ2-2, with 12 bases that match TRBD1. CDR3 length equals 17 residues. Per germline, CDR1 SNHLY and CDR2 FYNNEI. Trimming took 6 bases from V and 4 from J; bases not matched to a gene: 9. The CDR3 region is CASRAGTGGATTGELFF. DNA of the CDR3: TGTGCCAGCAGGGCCGGGACAGGGGGCGCGACCACCGGGGAGCTGTTTTTT.

This chain connects TRBV6-1 to TRBJ1-2; D is undetermined. The CDR3 has 12 residues. Trimming took off 3 bases at V and 5 bases at J, with 7 bases between the two ends. The germline CDR1 and CDR2 sequences are MNHNS and SASEGT. CDR3 residues: CASSDRLYGYTF. In DNA, the CDR3 is TGTGCCAGCAGTGACAGATTATATGGCTACACCTTC.

The rearrangement joins TRBV29-1 to TRBJ1-2, with D maybe TRBD1 (5 bases). V was shortened by 5 bases and J by 4 bases, with 11 bases between the two germline ends. The length of the CDR3 is 12 residues. Germline V gives CDR1 SQVTM, CDR2 ANQGSEA. CDR3: CSVPRQFYGYTF. CDR3 sequence (DNA): TGCAGCGTTCCGCGACAGTTCTATGGCTACACCTTC.

The chain has TRBV15 and TRBJ1-4, with D possibly matching TRBD1 (5 bases). The ends were cut back, 1 base at V and 4 bases at J, with 13 bases in the middle. Germline CDR1 LNHNV, CDR2 YYDKDF (reference sequence). The CDR3 is made up of 16 amino acids. CDR3 region: CATSRASTAYNEKLFF. Written as DNA, the CDR3 is TGTGCCACCAGCAGAGCTTCGACAGCATATAATGAAAAACTGTTTTTT.

The rearrangement links TRBV9 to TRBJ1-2; the match to TRBD1 covers 7 bases. With 4 bases clipped from V and 2 bases from J, the junction kept 11 bases outside the gene matches. Germline values: CDR1 SGDLS, CDR2 YYNGEE. This CDR3 region has 16 residues. The CDR3 DNA follows: TGTGCCAGCAGCTCCCCAGAAACAGGGGTCAACTATGGCTACACCTTC. As protein: CASSSPETGVNYGYTF.

J is TRBJ2-3 and V is TRBV11-3, with 8 nucleotides matching TRBD2. CDR1 and CDR2 (germline): SGHNT, YENEEA. The V and J ends lost 1 base and 2 bases, in that order; junction bases with no gene match: 8. The CDR3 is made up of 17 amino acids. The CDR3 here is CASSLGNERGITDTQYF. The CDR3 bases are TGTGCCAGCAGCTTAGGAAACGAGCGGGGGATCACAGATACGCAGTATTTT.

V is TRBV27 and J is TRBJ2-6, with 10 bases lining up with TRBD2. The CDR3 is 19 amino acids. Germline CDR1 and CDR2: MNHEY and SMNVEV (reference sequence). V shed 3 bases and J 0 bases; nucleotides not matched to a gene: 8. The CDR3, as DNA: TGTGCCAGCAGTTTCCGACTAGCGGGTAAACGCTCTGGGGCCAACGTCCTGACTTTC. As protein: CASSFRLAGKRSGANVLTF.

The rearrangement uses TRBV7-2 and TRBJ2-3, with TRBD2 identical over 9 bases. The J segment lost 2 bases and the V segment lost 5 bases, leaving 5 bases of the junction unmatched. This CDR3 region has 15 residues. From germline, CDR1 is SGHTA and CDR2 FQGNSA. The CDR3 region has the DNA TGTGCCAGCAGCGTTGGACTAGCGTCCACAGATACGCAGTATTTT. Amino acid sequence: CASSVGLASTDTQYF.

In DNA, the CDR3 is TGTGCCAGCGCAAAAAATTCTTACCCGGACAGCGGCGGGGGTAACTATGGCTACACCTTC. Protein product: CASAKNSYPDSGGGNYGYTF. This chain links TRBV9 with TRBJ1-2, with D possibly being TRBD1 (6 bases). Trimming cost V 7 bases and J 1 base, with 32 bases left between them. The CDR3 totals 20 residues. CDR1 is SGDLS, CDR2 YYNGEE, per germline.

V is TRBV7-9 and J is TRBJ1-1; weak D call: TRBD1 (5 bases). V was cut by 5 bases and J by 6 bases, with 16 bases left in between. The CDR3 has 14 residues. Germline CDR1 SEHNR, CDR2 FQNEAQ (reference sequence). The CDR3 here is CASSQEGESPEAFF. In nucleotides, the CDR3 is TGTGCCAGCAGCCAAGAAGGGGAAAGTCCTGAAGCTTTCTTT. The full variable domain, its missing parts supplied by reference TRBV7-9 and TRBJ1-1, is DTGVSQNPRHKITKRGQNVTFRCDPISEHNRLYWYRQTLGQGPEFLTYFQNEAQLEKSRLLSDRFSAERPKGSFSTLEIQRTEQGDSAMYLCASSQEGESPEAFFGQGTRLTVV.

The chain combines TRBV15 with TRBJ1-1, with D possibly matching TRBD1 (5 bases). The V gene lost 5 bases and the J gene lost 1 base, with 14 bases spanning the gap. The germline V gene encodes CDR1 LNHNV and CDR2 YYDKDF (reference sequence). This CDR3 contains 15 residues. CDR3 sequence reads: CATSLLGGSNTEAFF. In nucleotides, the CDR3 is TGTGCCACCAGCCTCTTGGGGGGGTCGAACACTGAAGCTTTCTTT.

The genes are TRBV18 and TRBJ1-5, with 12 bases fitting TRBD1. Germline loops: CDR1 KGHSH, CDR2 LQKENI. The CDR3 is 16 amino acids. V was pared by 2 bases and J by 3 bases, with 2 bases of the junction left unmatched. The CDR3 spells CASSPGTGGNNQPQHF. In nucleotides, the CDR3 is TGTGCCAGCTCACCAGGGACAGGGGGCAACAATCAGCCCCAGCATTTT.